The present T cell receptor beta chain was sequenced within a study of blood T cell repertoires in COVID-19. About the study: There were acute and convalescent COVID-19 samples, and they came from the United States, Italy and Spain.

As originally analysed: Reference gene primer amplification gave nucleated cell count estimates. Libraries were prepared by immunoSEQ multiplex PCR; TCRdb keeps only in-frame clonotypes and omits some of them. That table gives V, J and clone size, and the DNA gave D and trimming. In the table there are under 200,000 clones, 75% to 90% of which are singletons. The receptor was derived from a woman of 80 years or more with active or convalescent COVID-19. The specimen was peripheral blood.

The CDR3 DNA is TGTGCCAGTAAGATGGCCGGGACAGGTAACGAAAAACTGTTTTTT. Its protein is CASKMAGTGNEKLFF. This sequence joins TRBV19 and TRBJ1-4, with 8 bases matching TRBD1. V was pared by 7 bases and J by 8 bases, with 12 bases of the junction left unmatched. This CDR3 spans 15 amino acids. From germline, CDR1 is LNHDA and CDR2 SQIVND (reference sequence).